This T cell receptor beta chain was identified during a study of blood T cell repertoires in COVID-19. Germline CDR1 SGHRS, CDR2 YFSETQ. CDR3 length equals 17 residues. Trimming removed 4 bases at V and 0 bases at J, with 14 bases between. Generated by immunoSEQ multiplex PCR, the TCRdb table keeps only in-frame clones and is missing some. Of 120,000 to 150,000 clones listed, under 85% were seen once; the top ten hold over 7%. This clonotype was obtained from a man in his fifties with active or convalescent COVID-19. The rearrangement links TRBV5-1 to TRBJ2-6; unclear D gene. The sequenced sample was peripheral blood. The CDR3 region is CASSKSDHLSGANVLTF. Written as DNA, the CDR3 is TGCGCCAGCAGCAAATCAGATCACCTCTCTGGGGCCAACGTCCTGACTTTC. The full variable domain, rest sourced from reference TRBV5-1 and TRBJ2-6, is KAGVTQTPRYLIKTRGQQVTLSCSPISGHRSVSWYQQTPGQGLQFLFEYFSETQRNKGNFPGRFSGRQFSNSRSEMNVSTLELGDSALYLCASSKSDHLSGANVLTFGAGSRLTVL.